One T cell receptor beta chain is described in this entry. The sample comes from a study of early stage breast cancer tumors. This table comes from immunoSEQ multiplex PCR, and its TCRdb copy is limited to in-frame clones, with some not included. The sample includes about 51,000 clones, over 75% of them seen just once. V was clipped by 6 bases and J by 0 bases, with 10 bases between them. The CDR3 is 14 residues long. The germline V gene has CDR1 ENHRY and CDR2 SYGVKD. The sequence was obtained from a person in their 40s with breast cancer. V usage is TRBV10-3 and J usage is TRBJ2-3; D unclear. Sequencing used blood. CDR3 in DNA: TGTGCCATCAGGTACGGCGCTAGCACAGATACGCAGTATTTT. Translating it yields CAIRYGASTDTQYF.